This record looks at one T cell receptor (beta chain) sequence and its context. This clonotype was detected ten times or more. Its specific antigen is unknown. No much larger clone exists at a distance of one base, and base qualities are not known. The library came from PCR. The data were produced on an Illumina HiSeq 2500. Molecular barcoding was employed in the preparation of TCR libraries, with unique molecular identifiers being used to normalize TCRbeta repertoire quantification. TCRdb's own reprocessing of the public reads used fastp at Q25 and MiXCR and kept productive beta chains. Duplicate CDR3 protein sequences are folded into a single record with the most common DNA and genes. This sample has some 200,000 distinct CDR3 sequences in its table, and 6.3% of those were observed once. The ten largest clones represent roughly 4.8% of the sample. This specimen comes from a study of T-cell reconstitution after alpha-beta-depleted transplantation in children listed by TCRdb under 2016. Some background on the complete study: T-cell immune reconstitution after TCRalphabeta/CD19-depleted allogeneic hematopoietic cell transplantation in children was quantitatively tracked in the study by means of TCR repertoire profiling.

Trimming removed 5 bases from V and 0 bases from J, leaving 20 bases between the germline ends. The germline V gene gives CDR1 as MDHEN and CDR2 as SYDVKM. The CDR3 contains 17 residues, cysteine and phenylalanine counted. CDR3 DNA only is kept here, 51 bases in frame from base 1. The full study reports these points: The frequencies of hyperexpanded clones fell over the following months, and after one year, T-cell counts and TCRbeta diversity were mostly attributed to newly produced T cells. The apparently early alphabetaT-cell count recovery about two months after transplant was reportedly dependent on only several hundred rapidly expanded clones derived from non-depleted graft cells. In some patients, the high TCRbeta diversity seen at day 60 was put down to recipient T cells and intrathymic progenitors that had survived conditioning.

The treatment or condition label for this specimen denotes: allogeneic hematopoietic cell transplantation with graft depleted of TCRalphabeta T cells and CD19 B cells. The children who served as transplant recipients had been given grafts of TCRalphabeta/CD19-depleted allogeneic hematopoietic cells. The receptor's source is a girl less than two years old with combined immunodeficiency, due to receive a stem cell transplant. In this chain, TRBV28 is recombined with TRBJ2-7; TRBD2 might be the D gene, on 6 matching bases. The sample consisted of PBMCs, taken before TCRalphabeta/CD19-depleted stem cell transplant. The nucleotide sequence is given as TGTGCCAGCAGTACTTTTCGACTGCGGGGCCTCTCCTACGAGCAGTACTTC. Its product reads: CASSTFRLRGLSYEQYF.